The clone carrying this T cell receptor (beta chain) was recorded many times. Its specificity is not known. The data were taken from a study of T cells in Graves' hyperthyroidism and ophthalmopathy. Looking at the study overall: Prior to any treatment, at the point of initial diagnosis, peripheral blood was collected.

Broader study findings: Most thyroid clonotypes that were expanded above 0.001 also turned up in blood.

Regions amplified from RNA transcripts were the TCR beta CDR3 regions. HTBI primers were employed in a first-round RT-PCR of the TCR CDR3. TCRdb called the multiplex PCR reads again in MiXCR, with one record for every CDR3 protein. Of about 640,000 distinct CDR3 sequences in the sample, around 13% were seen once. This CDR3 spans 15 amino acids. V was shortened by 6 bases and J by 1 base, with 13 bases between the two germline ends. The sequence derives from a woman aged 45-59 years with Graves' ophthalmopathy. Material: blood. This chain connects TRBV12-3 or TRBV12-4 to TRBJ2-4; possible D gene TRBD2, 5 bases. The CDR3 sequence is CASRPDGEAKNIQYF. The CDR3, as DNA: TGTGCCAGCAGACCGGACGGGGAGGCCAAAAACATTCAGTACTTC.